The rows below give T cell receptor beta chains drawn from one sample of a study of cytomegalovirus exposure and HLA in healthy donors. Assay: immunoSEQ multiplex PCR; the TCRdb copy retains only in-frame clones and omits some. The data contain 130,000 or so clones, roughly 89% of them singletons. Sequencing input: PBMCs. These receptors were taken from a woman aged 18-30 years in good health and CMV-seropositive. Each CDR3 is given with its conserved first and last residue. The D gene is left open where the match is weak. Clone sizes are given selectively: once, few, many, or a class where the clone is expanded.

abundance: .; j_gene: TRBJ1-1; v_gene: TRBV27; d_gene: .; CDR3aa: CASSSRTDNTEAFF; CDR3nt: TGTGCCAGCAGTTCCCGGACAGACAACACTGAAGCTTTCTTT
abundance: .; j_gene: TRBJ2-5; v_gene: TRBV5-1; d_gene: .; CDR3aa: CASSLEAGSETQYF; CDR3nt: TGCGCCAGCAGCTTGGAAGCAGGGTCAGAGACCCAGTACTTC
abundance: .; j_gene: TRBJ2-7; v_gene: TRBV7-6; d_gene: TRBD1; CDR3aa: CASSLAQGASYEQYF; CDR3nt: TGTGCCAGCAGCTTAGCTCAGGGGGCCTCCTACGAGCAGTACTTC
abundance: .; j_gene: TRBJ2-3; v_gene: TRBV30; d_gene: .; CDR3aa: CAWHDPVIEAVTQYF; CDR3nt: TGTGCCTGGCACGATCCGGTCATAGAAGCCGTTACGCAGTATTTT
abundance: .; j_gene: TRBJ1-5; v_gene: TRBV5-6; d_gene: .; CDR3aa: CASSLDGGARNQPQHF; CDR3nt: TGTGCCAGCAGCTTGGACGGGGGGGCCCGCAATCAGCCCCAGCATTTT
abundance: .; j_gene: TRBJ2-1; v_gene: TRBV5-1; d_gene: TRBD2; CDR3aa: CASSLALAGVYNEQFF; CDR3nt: TGCGCCAGCAGCTTGGCCCTAGCGGGGGTGTACAATGAGCAGTTCTTC
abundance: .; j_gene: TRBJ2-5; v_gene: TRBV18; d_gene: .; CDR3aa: CASSPRGAQETQYF; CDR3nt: TGTGCCAGCTCACCACGTGGAGCCCAAGAGACCCAGTACTTC
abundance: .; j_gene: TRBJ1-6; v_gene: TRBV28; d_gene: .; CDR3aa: CASSRPRGTYNSPLHF; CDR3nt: TGTGCCAGCAGCAGACCCCGAGGCACCTATAATTCACCCCTCCACTTT
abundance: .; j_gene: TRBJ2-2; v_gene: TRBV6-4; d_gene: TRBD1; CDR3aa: CASKRDSTGELFF; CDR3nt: TGTGCCAGCAAAAGGGACAGCACCGGGGAGCTGTTTTTT
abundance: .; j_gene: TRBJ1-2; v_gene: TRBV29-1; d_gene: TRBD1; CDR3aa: CSVEVRAGVRTGVGYTF; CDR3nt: TGCAGCGTTGAAGTTAGGGCCGGAGTAAGGACAGGGGTCGGCTACACCTTC
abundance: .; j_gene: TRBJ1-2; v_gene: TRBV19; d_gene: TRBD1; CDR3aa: CASSSPTLGQVYGYTF; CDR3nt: TGTGCCAGTAGTAGCCCCACTCTGGGACAGGTCTATGGCTACACCTTC
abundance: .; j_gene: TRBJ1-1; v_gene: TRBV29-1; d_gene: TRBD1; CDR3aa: CSATGGGMNTEAFF; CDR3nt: TGCAGCGCCACTGGAGGGGGCATGAACACTGAAGCTTTCTTT
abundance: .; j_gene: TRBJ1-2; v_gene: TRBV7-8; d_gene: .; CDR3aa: CASSPRLLLGRANYGYTF; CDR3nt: TGTGCCAGCAGCCCGAGACTCTTACTAGGCAGAGCTAACTATGGCTACACCTTC
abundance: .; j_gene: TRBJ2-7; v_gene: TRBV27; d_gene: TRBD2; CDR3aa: CASSFHSGKPAYEQYF; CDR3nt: TGTGCCAGCAGTTTTCATAGCGGGAAGCCGGCCTACGAGCAGTACTTC
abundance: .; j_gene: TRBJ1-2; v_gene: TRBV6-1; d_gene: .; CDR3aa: CASSVDRFYGYTF; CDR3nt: TGTGCCAGCAGTGTCGACAGATTCTATGGCTACACCTTC
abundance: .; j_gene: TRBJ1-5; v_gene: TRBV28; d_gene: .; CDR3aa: CASSGRGWSNQPQHF; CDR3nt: TGTGCCAGCAGTGGCAGGGGCTGGAGCAATCAGCCCCAGCATTTT
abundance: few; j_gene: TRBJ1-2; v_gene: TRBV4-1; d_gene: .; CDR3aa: CASSPSMTAPYGYTF; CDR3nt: TGCGCCAGCAGCCCATCTATGACAGCCCCCTATGGCTACACCTTC
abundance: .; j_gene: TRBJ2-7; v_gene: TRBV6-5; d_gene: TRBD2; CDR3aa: CASRNSGGTGEQYF; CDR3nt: TGTGCCAGCAGAAATAGCGGGGGCACGGGGGAGCAGTACTTC
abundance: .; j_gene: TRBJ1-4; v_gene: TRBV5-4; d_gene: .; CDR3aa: CASSPWGRDEKLFF; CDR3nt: TGTGCCAGCAGCCCCTGGGGGCGGGATGAAAAACTGTTTTTT
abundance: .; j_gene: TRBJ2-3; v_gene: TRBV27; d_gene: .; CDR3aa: CASSLWTSTDTQYF; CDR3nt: TGTGCCAGCAGTTTGTGGACTAGCACAGATACGCAGTATTTT
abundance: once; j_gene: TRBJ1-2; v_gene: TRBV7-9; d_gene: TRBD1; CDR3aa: CASSLADRDSYGYTF; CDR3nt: TGTGCCAGCAGCTTAGCGGACAGGGACTCCTATGGCTACACCTTC
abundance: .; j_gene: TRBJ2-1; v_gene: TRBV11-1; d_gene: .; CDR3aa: CASSFGSLEQFF; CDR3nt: TGTGCCAGCAGCTTTGGGAGTTTAGAGCAGTTCTTC
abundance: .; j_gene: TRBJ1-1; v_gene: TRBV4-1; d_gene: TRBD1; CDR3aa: CASSQERQGALAFF; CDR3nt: TGCGCCAGCAGCCAGGAACGACAGGGGGCATTGGCTTTCTTT
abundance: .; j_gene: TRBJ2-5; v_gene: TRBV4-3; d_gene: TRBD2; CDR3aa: CASSQVTSLAGQETQYF; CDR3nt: TGCGCCAGCAGCCAAGTGACCTCACTAGCGGGGCAAGAGACCCAGTACTTC
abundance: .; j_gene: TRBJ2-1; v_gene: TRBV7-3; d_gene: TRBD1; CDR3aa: CASSLSQSGTGEGQFF; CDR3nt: TGTGCCAGCAGCTTAAGTCAATCCGGGACAGGTGAGGGGCAGTTCTTC
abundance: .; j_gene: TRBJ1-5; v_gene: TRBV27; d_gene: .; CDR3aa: CASSLRGPGNQPQHF; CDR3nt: TGTGCCAGCAGTTTGCGGGGCCCGGGCAATCAGCCCCAGCATTTT
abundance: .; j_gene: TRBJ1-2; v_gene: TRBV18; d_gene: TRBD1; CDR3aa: CASSPSDRGNSNYGYTF; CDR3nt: TGTGCCAGCTCACCATCGGACAGGGGAAACAGTAACTATGGCTACACCTTC
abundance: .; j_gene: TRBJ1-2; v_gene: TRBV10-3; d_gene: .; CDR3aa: CAIRTRGYDYGYTF; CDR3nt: TGTGCCATCCGTACACGGGGTTACGACTATGGCTACACCTTC
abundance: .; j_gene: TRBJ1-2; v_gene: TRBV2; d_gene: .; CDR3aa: CASSPGVGYTF; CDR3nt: TGTGCCAGCAGTCCGGGGGTTGGCTACACCTTC
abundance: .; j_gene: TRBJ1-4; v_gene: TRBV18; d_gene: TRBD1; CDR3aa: CASSPRRTGRPVTTEKLFF; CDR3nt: TGTGCCAGCTCACCCCGTAGGACAGGCCGACCCGTAACTACTGAAAAACTGTTTTTT
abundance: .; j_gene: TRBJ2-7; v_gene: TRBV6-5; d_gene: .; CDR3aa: CASSSPPELYEQYF; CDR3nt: TGTGCCAGCAGTTCCCCCCCCGAGCTCTACGAGCAGTACTTC
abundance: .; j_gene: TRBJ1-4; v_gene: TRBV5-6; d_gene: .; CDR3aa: CASRSVIGEKLFF; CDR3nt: TGTGCCAGCAGAAGCGTCATCGGTGAAAAACTGTTTTTT
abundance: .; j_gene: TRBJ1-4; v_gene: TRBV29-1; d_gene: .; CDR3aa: CSGSGGNEKLFF; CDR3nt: TGCAGCGGCTCGGGAGGCAACGAAAAACTGTTTTTT
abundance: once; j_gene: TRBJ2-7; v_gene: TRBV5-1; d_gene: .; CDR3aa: CASSLGYSGPYEQYF; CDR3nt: TGCGCCAGCAGCTTGGGTTACTCAGGGCCCTACGAGCAGTACTTC
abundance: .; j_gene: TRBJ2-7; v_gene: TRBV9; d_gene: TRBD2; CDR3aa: CASSVGPAGAVRYEQYF; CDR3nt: TGTGCCAGCAGCGTAGGGCCAGCGGGGGCTGTCAGGTACGAGCAGTACTTC
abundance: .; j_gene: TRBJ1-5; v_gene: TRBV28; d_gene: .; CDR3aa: CASSFSWGQRDSNQPQHF; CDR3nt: TGTGCCAGCAGTTTTAGTTGGGGGCAGAGAGATAGCAATCAGCCCCAGCATTTT
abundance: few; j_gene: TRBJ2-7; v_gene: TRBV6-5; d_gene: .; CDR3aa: CASSDQQGYEQYF; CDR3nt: TGTGCCAGCAGTGACCAACAGGGCTACGAGCAGTACTTC
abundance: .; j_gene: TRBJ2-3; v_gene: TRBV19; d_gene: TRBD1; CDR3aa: CASRQGSDTQYF; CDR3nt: TGTGCCAGCCGACAGGGATCAGATACGCAGTATTTT
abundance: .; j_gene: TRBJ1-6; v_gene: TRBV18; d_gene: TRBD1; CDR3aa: CASSPLGGQRNSPLHF; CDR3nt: TGTGCCAGCTCACCTCTTGGGGGACAGCGTAATTCACCCCTCCACTTT
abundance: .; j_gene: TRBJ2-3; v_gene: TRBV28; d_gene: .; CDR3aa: CASSTLAPDTQYF; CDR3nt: TGTGCCAGCAGTACCTTAGCACCGGATACGCAGTATTTT
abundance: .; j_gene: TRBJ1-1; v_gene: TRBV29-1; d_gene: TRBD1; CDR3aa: CSGKGQGDFEAFF; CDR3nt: TGCAGCGGAAAGGGACAGGGGGATTTCGAAGCTTTCTTT
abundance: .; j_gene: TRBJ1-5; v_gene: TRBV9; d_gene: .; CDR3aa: CASSVAGSNQPQHF; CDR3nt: TGTGCCAGCAGCGTAGCGGGTAGCAATCAGCCCCAGCATTTT
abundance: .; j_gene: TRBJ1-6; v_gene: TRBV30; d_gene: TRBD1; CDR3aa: CAWIRGQGAPNSPLHF; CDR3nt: TGTGCCTGGATCCGGGGACAGGGGGCTCCGAATTCACCCCTCCACTTT
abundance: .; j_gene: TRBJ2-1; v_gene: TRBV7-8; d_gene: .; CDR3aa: CASSTRTDRNEQFF; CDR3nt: TGTGCCAGCAGCACGAGGACAGACCGAAATGAGCAGTTCTTC
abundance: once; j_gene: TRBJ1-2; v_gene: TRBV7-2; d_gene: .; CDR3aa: CASSPRGFYGYTF; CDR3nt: TGTGCCAGCAGCCCCAGGGGATTCTATGGCTACACCTTC
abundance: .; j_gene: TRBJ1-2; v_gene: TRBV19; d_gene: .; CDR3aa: CASSFSGIHYGYTF; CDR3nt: TGTGCCAGTAGTTTTAGCGGTATCCACTATGGCTACACCTTC
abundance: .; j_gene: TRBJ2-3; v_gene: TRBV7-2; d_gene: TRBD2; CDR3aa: CASSLSLAGGPNTQYF; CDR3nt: TGTGCCAGCAGCCTCAGCCTAGCGGGGGGGCCAAATACGCAGTATTTT
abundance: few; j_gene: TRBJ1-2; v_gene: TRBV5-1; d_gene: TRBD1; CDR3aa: CASSLGTGAYGYTF; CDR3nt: TGCGCCAGCAGCTTGGGGACAGGGGCGTATGGCTACACCTTC
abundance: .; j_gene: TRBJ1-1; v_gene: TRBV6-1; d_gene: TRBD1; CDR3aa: CASTQGGTGGKAFF; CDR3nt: TGTGCCAGCACTCAAGGAGGGACAGGGGGGAAAGCTTTCTTT
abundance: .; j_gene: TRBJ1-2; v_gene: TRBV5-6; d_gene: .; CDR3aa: CASSTAVVGVGYTF; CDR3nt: TGTGCCAGCAGCACTGCGGTAGTAGGGGTTGGCTACACCTTC
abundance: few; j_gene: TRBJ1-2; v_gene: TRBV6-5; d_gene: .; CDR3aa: CASSYLQGTGGYTF; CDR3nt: TGTGCCAGCAGTTACCTCCAGGGGACGGGTGGCTACACCTTC
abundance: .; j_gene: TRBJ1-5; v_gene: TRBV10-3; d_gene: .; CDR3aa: CAISESQGNQPQHF; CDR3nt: TGTGCCATCAGTGAGTCACAGGGCAATCAGCCCCAGCATTTT
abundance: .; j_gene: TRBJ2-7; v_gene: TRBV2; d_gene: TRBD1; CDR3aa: CASSNRDSSYEQYF; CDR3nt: TGTGCCAGCAGTAACCGGGACAGCTCCTACGAGCAGTACTTC
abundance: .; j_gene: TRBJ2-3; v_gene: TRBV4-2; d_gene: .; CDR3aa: CASSQDQAQTTDTQYF; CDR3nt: TGTGCCAGCAGCCAAGATCAAGCACAGACCACAGATACGCAGTATTTT